This is a list of T cell receptor beta chains from one sample in a study of T cells in narcolepsy. Assay used: immunoSEQ multiplex PCR; TCRdb lists only in-frame clones, some missing. There are about 37,000 clones in the sample; about 85% occur only once, and about 0.95% lies in the top ten. The specimen was memory (CD45RA-) CD4+ T cells from blood. Receptors were obtained from a human donor in good health. Both conserved end residues are part of each CDR3. Each record gives: V gene, D gene, J gene, clone size, CDR3 protein, CDR3 DNA. A D gene is named only where the DNA matches it firmly. Some rows mark clone size as missing; the rest say once, few, many or name a class of expanded clone.

TRBV12-5	TRBD1	TRBJ1-2	.	CASERVGTANYGYTF	TGTGCTAGTGAGCGGGTTGGGACAGCTAACTATGGCTACACCTTC
TRBV5-5	.	TRBJ2-2	.	CASSLGPAANTGELFF	TGTGCCAGCAGCTTGGGTCCCGCGGCGAACACCGGGGAGCTGTTTTTT
TRBV5-6	.	TRBJ1-6	.	CASSLGRNSPLHF	TGTGCCAGCAGCTTGGGTAGGAATTCACCCCTCCACTTT
TRBV28	.	TRBJ2-7	.	CASKGTSGEQYF	TGTGCCAGCAAAGGGACTTCGGGGGAGCAGTACTTC
TRBV6-6	.	TRBJ2-1	few	CASAGLPGWFF	TGTGCCAGCGCGGGACTCCCGGGTTGGTTCTTC
TRBV27	.	TRBJ2-5	.	CASSFSARATQYF	TGTGCCAGCAGTTTTAGCGCAAGGGCGACCCAGTACTTC
TRBV18	.	TRBJ2-3	.	CASSPNLWDTQYF	TGTGCCAGCTCACCAAACCTCTGGGATACGCAGTATTTT
TRBV2	.	TRBJ2-1	.	CASIGGVSYNEQFF	TGTGCCAGCATTGGGGGAGTAAGCTACAATGAGCAGTTCTTC
TRBV7-2	TRBD2	TRBJ2-5	.	CASSLTTSGGQETQYF	TGTGCCAGCAGCTTAACGACTAGCGGGGGCCAAGAGACCCAGTACTTC
TRBV7-2	.	TRBJ2-2	.	CASSQGGRPNTGELFF	TGTGCCAGCAGCCAAGGGGGACGGCCGAACACCGGGGAGCTGTTTTTT
TRBV13	TRBD1	TRBJ1-1	.	CASSQTGRNTEAFF	TGTGCCAGCAGCCAGACAGGGCGGAACACTGAAGCTTTCTTT
TRBV6-5	.	TRBJ1-5	.	CASKRREYSNQPQHF	TGTGCCAGCAAGAGGAGAGAATATAGCAATCAGCCCCAGCATTTT
TRBV5-4	TRBD1	TRBJ2-6	.	CASSRQGSGANVLTF	TGTGCCAGCAGCCGACAGGGCTCTGGGGCCAACGTCCTGACTTTC
TRBV7-8	.	TRBJ2-1	few	CASSIPGQLEQFF	TGTGCCAGCAGCATACCCGGACAGCTAGAGCAGTTCTTC
TRBV19	.	TRBJ1-2	.	CATRRGGNYGYTF	TGTGCCACCAGACGCGGGGGTAACTATGGCTACACCTTC
TRBV28	.	TRBJ1-5	.	CASSLFRQPQHF	TGTGCCAGCAGTTTATTTCGACAGCCCCAGCATTTT
TRBV18	TRBD1	TRBJ1-3	.	CASSPPNRGSDGNTIYF	TGTGCCAGCTCACCCCCAAACAGGGGATCGGATGGAAACACCATATATTTT
TRBV6-6	.	TRBJ2-1	.	CASSDPRRGNEQFF	TGTGCCAGCAGTGACCCCCGGAGGGGTAATGAGCAGTTCTTC
TRBV2	.	TRBJ1-3	.	CASSAWAGNTIYF	TGTGCCAGCAGTGCCTGGGCAGGAAACACCATATATTTT
TRBV30	.	TRBJ1-2	.	CAWSSGAGGYTF	TGTGCCTGGAGTTCTGGTGCTGGTGGCTACACCTTC
TRBV5-6	.	TRBJ2-1	once	CASSLAGGLSYNEQFF	TGTGCCAGCAGCTTGGCAGGGGGGCTCTCCTACAATGAGCAGTTCTTC
TRBV7-8	.	TRBJ1-5	.	CASSLVSFQPQHF	TGTGCCAGCAGCTTAGTGTCCTTTCAGCCCCAGCATTTT
TRBV10-3	.	TRBJ2-5	.	CAFPRTGVAQETQYF	TGTGCCTTCCCGCGAACGGGGGTGGCTCAAGAGACCCAGTACTTC
TRBV9	.	TRBJ2-2	.	CASSEPSGGARGGELFF	TGTGCCAGCAGCGAGCCCTCAGGGGGGGCGCGGGGCGGGGAGCTGTTTTTT
TRBV5-4	TRBD2	TRBJ2-1	.	CASSARASGGTYNEQFF	TGTGCCAGCAGCGCGCGGGCTAGCGGAGGTACATACAATGAGCAGTTCTTC
TRBV7-6	.	TRBJ1-6	.	CASSLVRDNSPLHF	TGTGCCAGCAGCTTAGTCAGGGATAATTCACCCCTCCACTTT
TRBV10-1	TRBD1	TRBJ1-4	.	CANAPGQGKRGSSEKLFF	TGCGCCAACGCTCCGGGACAGGGGAAAAGGGGCAGCTCTGAAAAACTGTTTTTT
TRBV19	.	TRBJ1-2	.	CASSIWGTDGYTF	TGTGCCAGTAGTATCTGGGGGACTGATGGCTACACCTTC
TRBV19	.	TRBJ1-2	few	CASSMNQLGGNYGYTF	TGTGCCAGTAGTATGAACCAACTTGGGGGCAACTATGGCTACACCTTC
TRBV6-6	TRBD2	TRBJ2-7	.	CASSSPTLASYEQYF	TGTGCCAGCAGTTCACCGACACTAGCGTCCTACGAGCAGTACTTC
TRBV6-5	.	TRBJ1-5	.	CASSSDGVGGQPQHF	TGTGCCAGCAGCTCCGACGGTGTCGGGGGTCAGCCCCAGCATTTT
TRBV27	TRBD1	TRBJ2-7	.	CASKVPGDRANEQYF	TGTGCCAGCAAGGTACCCGGGGACAGGGCTAACGAGCAGTACTTC
TRBV29-1	TRBD2	TRBJ2-1	.	CSTSAGGAYNEQFF	TGCAGCACTTCTGCCGGGGGGGCCTACAATGAGCAGTTCTTC
TRBV6-4	.	TRBJ2-7	.	CARGGVAFNTYEQYF	TGTGCCAGAGGGGGGGTCGCCTTTAATACCTACGAGCAGTACTTC
TRBV6-6	.	TRBJ2-7	.	CASSQLQGHEQYF	TGTGCCAGCAGCCAGCTCCAGGGCCACGAGCAGTACTTC
TRBV6-5	.	TRBJ1-2	.	CASSSDRPPNYGYTF	TGTGCCAGCAGTTCAGACAGGCCCCCAAACTATGGCTACACCTTC
TRBV28	.	TRBJ2-5	.	CASSSPPETQYF	TGTGCCAGCAGTTCACCGCCAGAGACCCAGTACTTC
TRBV28	.	TRBJ2-2	.	CASSLVGVNTNTGELFF	TGTGCCAGCAGTTTAGTCGGGGTCAATACGAACACCGGGGAGCTGTTTTTT
TRBV19	TRBD2	TRBJ2-5	.	CASRTTSGVSETQYF	TGTGCCAGTAGAACAACTAGCGGGGTGAGCGAGACCCAGTACTTC
TRBV14	.	TRBJ2-3	.	CASSQLVSTDTQYF	TGTGCCAGCAGCCAACTGGTATCGACAGATACGCAGTATTTT
TRBV20-1	.	TRBJ1-1	.	CSVRGGTEAFF	TGCAGTGTTAGAGGGGGCACTGAAGCTTTCTTT
TRBV6-6	TRBD1	TRBJ1-6	.	CAVRTGLRSPLHF	TGTGCCGTAAGGACAGGGCTTAGATCACCCCTCCACTTT
TRBV19	.	TRBJ1-6	.	CASSMTALSPLHF	TGTGCCAGTAGTATGACAGCGCTTTCACCCCTCCACTTT
TRBV10-1	.	TRBJ2-7	.	CASSQDGSYEQYF	TGCGCCAGCAGTCAAGACGGGAGCTACGAGCAGTACTTC
TRBV7-9	.	TRBJ1-4	.	CASSPGREGNEKLFF	TGTGCCAGCAGCCCTGGGAGGGAGGGCAATGAAAAACTGTTTTTT
TRBV9	.	TRBJ2-3	.	CASSVEGSGYGDTQYF	TGTGCCAGCAGCGTAGAGGGTAGCGGCTACGGAGATACGCAGTATTTT
TRBV2	.	TRBJ1-5	.	CASSRQSGGRGNQPQHF	TGTGCCAGCAGTCGCCAATCAGGCGGGAGAGGCAATCAGCCCCAGCATTTT
TRBV27	TRBD2	TRBJ2-3	.	CASSFHRTSGLGRTQYF	TGTGCCAGCAGTTTTCACCGGACTAGCGGCCTCGGGAGAACGCAGTATTTT
TRBV5-4	.	TRBJ1-1	few	CASIVGGRQGLEAFF	TGTGCCAGCATCGTAGGGGGACGCCAGGGGCTTGAAGCTTTCTTT
TRBV18	.	TRBJ2-1	.	CASSPLGRGGNNEQFF	TGTGCCAGCTCACCCCTTGGCAGGGGGGGTAACAATGAGCAGTTCTTC
TRBV28	.	TRBJ1-2	.	CASSSPTHRRSDGYTF	TGTGCCAGCAGTTCCCCAACCCACCGCAGATCGGATGGCTACACCTTC